Here is one T cell receptor beta chain with its context. Its recognized antigen is unknown. Base qualities are not at hand, and no much larger clone is one base apart. The cohort consisted of 666 healthy bone marrow donors. At the time of sampling, every cohort member was nominally healthy, though immune exposures that went unrecorded were likely present. The donor was CMV seropositive and was included in the group of approximately 310 seropositive cohort members. A peripheral blood sample was provided by each donor, and peripheral blood mononuclear cells were used for TCR beta sequencing. The Qiagen DNeasy Blood Extraction Kit was used to extract genomic DNA from the blood cell samples. Deletion took 5 bases off V and 0 bases off J, with a span of 4 bases between the germline ends. The CDR3 runs 12 residues from the cysteine to the phenylalanine. Only the CDR3 DNA stays, 36 bases, in frame from base 1. The germline V gene supplies CDR1 SGHAT and CDR2 FQNNGV.

Library generation was performed with the immunoSEQ multiplex PCR assay. For the multiplex PCR, a mixture combining 60 forward primers for TCR Vbeta segments and 13 reverse primers for TCR Jbeta segments was used. The CDR3 region of rearranged TCR beta genes was amplified from genomic DNA by a multiplex PCR assay. The Illumina HiSeq System was used to sequence the amplified TCR beta libraries as 87-base-pair reads. In the authors' own workflow: A later analysis counted tens of millions of unique TCR beta chains across the 666 repertoires, and some 11 million of these chains were shared by at least two donors. A nearest-neighbor algorithm error-corrected the raw reads and collapsed the reads into unique sequences, merging closely related sequences to remove PCR and sequencing errors. Alignment of CDR3 sequences to IMGT reference sequences was used to assign V, D and J gene segments. For a sequence to be retained, a match of at least six nucleotides to both a V gene segment and a J gene segment was required. A rearrangement counted as productive if the CDR3 had no stop codons and remained in frame with V and J, and every other rearrangement counted as non-productive. Following IMGT convention, CDR3 was defined as the stretch from the second conserved V-encoded cysteine up to the conserved J-encoded phenylalanine. Sequences without an unambiguous match to a single V gene segment were excluded from the earlier analysis of 587 of the donors. An earlier analysis of 500 to 700 of the donors classified V segments as functional when productive rearrangements were above 56.7% and as segregating when the standard deviation between donors was above 5%. A statistical classification framework was developed to diagnose cytomegalovirus status using the catalog of TCR beta chain sequences. V and J gene assignment, in a later analysis, came from comparing TCR nucleotide sequences with IMGT/GENE-DB human TR gene sequences. In a later analysis, CDR3 sequences and most-parsimonious VDJ recombination scenarios were assigned using the TCRdist pipeline. In a later analysis, each TCR beta chain was defined by its CDR3 amino acid sequence together with its V-gene family, and reads without a unique V-gene family were excluded. In a later analysis, 450 to 600 highly shared, low-generation-probability nucleotide sequences were removed to address suspected cross-contamination and a sequencing artifact. In a later analysis, a clonal expansion index for each public chain was calculated from normalized within-repertoire ranks of inferred template counts. A later analysis computed generation probabilities with a VDJ recombination model fitted to out-of-frame rearrangements, and checked the results against IGoR. Hypergeometric tests were used in a later analysis to score TCR-TCR, TCR-HLA and TCR-CMV co-occurrence, with a repertoire-size bias correction applied to the TCR pairs. In a later analysis, false discovery rates were estimated by permuting HLA or CMV assignments 20 times. In a later analysis, co-occurring TCRs were grouped with DBSCAN, and TCRdist sequence similarity was added when clustering was performed within HLA-allele-positive subsets. Co-occurrence clustering excluded repertoires with fewer than 30,000 or more than 120,000 public chains, plus five with anomalous nucleotide sharing. TCRdb limited this immuneACCESS table to in-frame rearrangements with V and J called. A share of clones is missing; checked studies link under half to unresolved V genes, and the rest is unexplained. V and J calls and clone size are given by that table; D and trimming were obtained from the DNA. Within this sample are approximately 100,000 clones, with approximately 70% of them counted one time only. More than 4.5% of the sample is held by the ten biggest clonotypes.

The data derive from a study of cytomegalovirus exposure and HLA in healthy donors (dated by TCRdb to about 2017). Turning to the overall study: According to an earlier analysis of 550 to 750 of the donors, about 190 million T cells yielded over 100 million unique TCR beta sequences and 276 Gb of sequence data. Typing coverage differed by locus: A, B, C, DRB1 and DQB1 were typed in roughly 620-630 donors, DQA1 in 500 to 550, DPA1 in 600 to 610, and DPB1 in roughly 470. The study combined high-throughput TCR immunosequencing, statistical association of individual TCRs with disease status, and machine learning to predict cytomegalovirus infection status. In a later analysis, previously published TCR beta repertoires from hundreds of donors were re-analyzed and high-resolution HLA genotyping was added so that TCR occurrence patterns could be studied. Both class I and class II loci were covered by HLA typing, at four-digit resolution. Because of strong linkage in the cohort, a handful of DR-DQ haplotypes were treated as single units for association and clustering. Rather than using new phenotypic data, the later analysis identified candidate immune exposures from TCR beta sequences and from how often those sequences occurred across donors. An early release that covered roughly 600 HLA-typed donors contained around 300 gigabases of sequencing data and tens of millions of unique TCR sequences. The study aimed to test whether cataloging public T cell receptors could reveal signatures of past pathogen exposure. An earlier analysis of around 540 of the donors applied high-throughput TCR beta sequencing to assess whether each TCR beta V gene segment acted as functional or pseudogenic. Along with the approximately 670-subject first cohort, a separate validation cohort of over a hundred different subjects was used. The study profiled the T cell repertoires of about 720 subjects by immunosequencing and related them to cytomegalovirus serostatus. Donor age, sex, ethnicity and CMV serostatus were compiled alongside the repertoire data. Among several hundred genotyped donors of the cohort, an average of approximately 220,000 unique TCR beta nucleotide sequences was sequenced per donor, of which about 19% were non-productive. A later genetic analysis took genome-wide SNP genotypes for about three fifths of the roughly 670 donors and used that subset as a discovery cohort. Every repertoire in the discovery cohort had been generated on one and the same sequencing platform. Among the roughly 400 genotyped donors, more than 70% belonged to the genetic ancestry cluster associated with self-reported Caucasian donors. The paper as a whole reports these results and caveats: In this cohort, only TCR beta chains were sequenced, and detectable features were limited by the absence of alpha or paired-chain data. The classifier was reported to diagnose cytomegalovirus status with high specificity and sensitivity in both the original cohort and the validation cohort. Some IMGT-functional V segments, including TRBV6-2 and TRBV6-3, could not be told apart with the 87-base-pair reads, so those segments were excluded. According to a later analysis, TCR association rates differed among HLA loci, with DRB1 alleles showing the most associated TCRs and HLA-C alleles showing the fewest. A later genetic analysis associated a missense DCLRE1C variant with V-gene and J-gene trimming of TCR beta chains, and an independent cohort replicated the association. According to a later analysis, parvovirus B19, influenza, CMV and Epstein-Barr virus appeared linked to several top co-occurrence clusters. According to a later genetic analysis, donors in an Asian-associated ancestry cluster had fewer N-insertions in productive TCRs than the approximately 630-donor mean. In a later analysis, most CMV-associated TCR beta chains were found to appear HLA-restricted, with HLA associations seemingly driven largely by CMV exposure. Most TCR sequences were observed very rarely across donors, whereas some public TCRs were present in many individuals. Because counts were too low, seventeen rarely observed V segments, including chromosome 9 orphons, were left out of the earlier analysis of 587 of the donors. For the cohort, immune exposure information was limited to CMV serostatus. Linkage disequilibrium might explain the correlated functional status among segregating V segments, but an unknown experimental factor could not be ruled out. The presence/absence analyses assumed that sequencing depth was roughly uniform across donors, and that assumption may not be true. In vitro tests confirmed that a few of the cytomegalovirus-associated TCR beta chains recognize cytomegalovirus antigens. When HLA alleles, especially DR and DQ, strongly co-occurred, attributing TCR associations to individual alleles was difficult. Because HLA typing was missing for some donors at each locus, association tests included only the typed subset. The authors suggested that the approach could potentially be extended to other disease states and immunological phenotypes. In a later analysis, HLA-associated TCR beta chains showed more clonal expansion and lower generation probabilities than non-associated chains that were equally common. A further reported finding was that TCR beta sequences accurately predicted the HLA-A and HLA-B alleles for most subjects in the first cohort. At a false discovery rate of 0.05, a later analysis linked 15,000 to 20,000 TCR beta sequences to specific HLA alleles. The study gave a list of under 200 TCR beta chains associated with cytomegalovirus. The sequencing pipeline was judged likely to have produced a cluster of highly shared sequence variants as a technical artifact. In an earlier analysis of roughly 500 of the donors, most TCR beta V segments appeared in productive rearrangements about 90% or about 30% of the time, broadly matching IMGT annotations.

The clonotype originates from a woman in her late teens or twenties in good health and CMV-seropositive. This chain is built from TRBV11-2 and TRBJ2-5; the D gene remains uncertain. The source material was PBMCs. The DNA sequence follows: TGTGCCAGCAGCGGCTACCAAGAGACCCAGTACTTC. It translates to CASSGYQETQYF.